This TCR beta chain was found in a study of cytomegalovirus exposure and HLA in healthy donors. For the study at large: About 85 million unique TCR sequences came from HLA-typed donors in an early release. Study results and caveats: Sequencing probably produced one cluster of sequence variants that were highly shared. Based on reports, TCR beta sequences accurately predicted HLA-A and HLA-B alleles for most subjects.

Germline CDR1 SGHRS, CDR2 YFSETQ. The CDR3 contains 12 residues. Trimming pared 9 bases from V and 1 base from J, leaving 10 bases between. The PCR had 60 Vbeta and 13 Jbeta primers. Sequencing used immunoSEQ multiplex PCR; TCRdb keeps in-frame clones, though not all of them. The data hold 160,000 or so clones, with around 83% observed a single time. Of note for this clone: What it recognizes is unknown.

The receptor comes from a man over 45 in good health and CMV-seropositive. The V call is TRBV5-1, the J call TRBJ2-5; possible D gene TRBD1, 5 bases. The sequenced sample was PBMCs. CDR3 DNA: TGCGCCACAGGGATTTTCCAAGAGACCCAGTACTTC. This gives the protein CATGIFQETQYF.